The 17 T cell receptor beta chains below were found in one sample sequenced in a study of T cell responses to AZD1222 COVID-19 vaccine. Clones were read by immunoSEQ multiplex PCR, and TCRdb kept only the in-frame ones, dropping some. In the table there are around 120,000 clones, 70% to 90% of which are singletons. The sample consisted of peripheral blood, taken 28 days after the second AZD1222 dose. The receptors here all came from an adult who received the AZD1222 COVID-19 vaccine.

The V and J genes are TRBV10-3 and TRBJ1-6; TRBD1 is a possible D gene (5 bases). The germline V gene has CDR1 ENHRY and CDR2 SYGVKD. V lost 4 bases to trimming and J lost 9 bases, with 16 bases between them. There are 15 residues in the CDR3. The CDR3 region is CAISGLGRVRSPLHF. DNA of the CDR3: TGTGCCATCAGTGGTTTGGGCAGGGTTCGTTCACCCCTCCACTTT.

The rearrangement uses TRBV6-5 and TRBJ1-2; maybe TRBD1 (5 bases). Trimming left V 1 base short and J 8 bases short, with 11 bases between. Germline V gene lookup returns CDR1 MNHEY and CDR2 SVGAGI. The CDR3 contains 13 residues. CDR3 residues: CASSYYRQNGYTF. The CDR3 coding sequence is TGTGCCAGCAGTTACTACAGACAGAACGGCTACACCTTC.

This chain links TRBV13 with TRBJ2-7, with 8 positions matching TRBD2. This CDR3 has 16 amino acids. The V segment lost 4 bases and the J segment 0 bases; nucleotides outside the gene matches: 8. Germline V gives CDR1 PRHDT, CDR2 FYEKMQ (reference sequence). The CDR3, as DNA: TGTGCCAGCAGCTCCCTAGCGGGCTACAGCTCCTACGAGCAGTACTTC. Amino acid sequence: CASSSLAGYSSYEQYF.

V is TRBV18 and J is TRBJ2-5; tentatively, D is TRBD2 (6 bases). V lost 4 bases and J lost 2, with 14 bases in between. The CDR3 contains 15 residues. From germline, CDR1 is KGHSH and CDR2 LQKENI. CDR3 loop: CASSRGTGEQETQYF. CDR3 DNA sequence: TGTGCCAGCTCACGAGGAACGGGGGAGCAAGAGACCCAGTACTTC.

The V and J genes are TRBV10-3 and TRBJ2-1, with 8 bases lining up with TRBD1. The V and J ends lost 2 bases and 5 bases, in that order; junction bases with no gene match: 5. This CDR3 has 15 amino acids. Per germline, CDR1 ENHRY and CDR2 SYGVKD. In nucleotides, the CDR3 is TGTGCCATCAGTGAGGAGAGACAGGGGCACAATGAGCAGTTCTTC. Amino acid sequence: CAISEERQGHNEQFF.

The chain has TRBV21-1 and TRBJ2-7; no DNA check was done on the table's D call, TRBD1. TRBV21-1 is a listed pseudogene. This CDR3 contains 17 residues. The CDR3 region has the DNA TGTGCCAGCAGCCCTAAACCGCCGGGACAGGAAATCTACGAGCAGTACTTC. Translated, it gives CASSPKPPGQEIYEQYF.

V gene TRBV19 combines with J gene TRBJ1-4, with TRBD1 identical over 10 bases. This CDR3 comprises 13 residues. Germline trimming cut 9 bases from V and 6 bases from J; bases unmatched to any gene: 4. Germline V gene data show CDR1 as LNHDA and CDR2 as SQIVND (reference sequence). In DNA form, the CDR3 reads TGTGCCAGCCAAGACAGGGGGCATGAAAAACTGTTTTTT. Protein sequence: CASQDRGHEKLFF.

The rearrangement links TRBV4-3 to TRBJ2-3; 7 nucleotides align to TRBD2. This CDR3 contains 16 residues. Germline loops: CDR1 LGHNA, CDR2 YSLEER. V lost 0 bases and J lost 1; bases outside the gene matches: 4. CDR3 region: CASSQEGRGGTDTQYF. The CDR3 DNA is TGCGCCAGCAGCCAAGAGGGACGGGGGGGCACAGATACGCAGTATTTT.

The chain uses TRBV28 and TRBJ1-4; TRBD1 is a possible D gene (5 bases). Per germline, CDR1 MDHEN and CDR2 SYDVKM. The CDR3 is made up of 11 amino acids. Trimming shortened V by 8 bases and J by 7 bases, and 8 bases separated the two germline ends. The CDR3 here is CASLGVEKLFF. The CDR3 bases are TGTGCCAGCTTGGGGGTTGAAAAACTGTTTTTT.

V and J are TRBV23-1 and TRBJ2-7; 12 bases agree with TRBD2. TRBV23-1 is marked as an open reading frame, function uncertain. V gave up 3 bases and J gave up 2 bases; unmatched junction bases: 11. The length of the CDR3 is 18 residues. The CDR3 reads CASSHRTSGITPTYEQYF. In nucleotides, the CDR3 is TGCGCCAGCAGTCATAGGACTAGCGGGATAACCCCTACCTACGAGCAGTACTTC.

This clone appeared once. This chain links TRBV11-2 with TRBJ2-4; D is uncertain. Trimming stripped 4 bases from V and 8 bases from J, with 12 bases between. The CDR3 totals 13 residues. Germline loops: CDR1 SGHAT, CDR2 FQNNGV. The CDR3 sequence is CASSSAPGDIQYF. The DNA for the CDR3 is TGTGCCAGCAGCTCAGCGCCTGGCGACATTCAGTACTTC.

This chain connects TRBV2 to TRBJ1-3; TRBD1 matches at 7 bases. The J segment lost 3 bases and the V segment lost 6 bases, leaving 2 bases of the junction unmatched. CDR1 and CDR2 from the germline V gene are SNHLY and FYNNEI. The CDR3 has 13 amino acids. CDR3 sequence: CASRRQGGNTIYF. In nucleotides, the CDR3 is TGTGCCAGCAGGCGACAGGGTGGAAACACCATATATTTT.

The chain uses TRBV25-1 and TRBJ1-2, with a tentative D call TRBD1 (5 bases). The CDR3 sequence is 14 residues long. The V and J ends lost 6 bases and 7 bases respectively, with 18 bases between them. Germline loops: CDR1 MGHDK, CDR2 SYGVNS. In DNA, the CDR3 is TGTGCCAGCAGGCACGACAGCTCCACGGCTGGCTACACCTTC. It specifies CASRHDSSTAGYTF.

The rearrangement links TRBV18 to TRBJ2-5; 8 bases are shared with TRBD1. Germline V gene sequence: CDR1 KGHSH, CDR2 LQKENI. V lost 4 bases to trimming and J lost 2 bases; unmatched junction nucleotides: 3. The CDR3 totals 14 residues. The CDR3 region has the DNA TGTGCCAGCTCACACCGGACAGGGCAAGAGACCCAGTACTTC. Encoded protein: CASSHRTGQETQYF.

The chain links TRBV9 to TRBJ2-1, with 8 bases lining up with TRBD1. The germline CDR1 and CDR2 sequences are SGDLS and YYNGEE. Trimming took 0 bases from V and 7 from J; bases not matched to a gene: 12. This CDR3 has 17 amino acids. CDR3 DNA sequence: TGTGCCAGCAGCGTAGGATGGGAAAAACAGGGGGTAAATGAGCAGTTCTTC. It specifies CASSVGWEKQGVNEQFF.

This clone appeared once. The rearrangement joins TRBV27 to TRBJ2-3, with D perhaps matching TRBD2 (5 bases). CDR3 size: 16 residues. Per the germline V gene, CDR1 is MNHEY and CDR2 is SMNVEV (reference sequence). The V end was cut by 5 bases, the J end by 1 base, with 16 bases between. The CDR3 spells CASSPTLAGGTDTQYF. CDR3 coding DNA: TGTGCCAGCAGTCCCACCCTGGCGGGCGGCACAGATACGCAGTATTTT.

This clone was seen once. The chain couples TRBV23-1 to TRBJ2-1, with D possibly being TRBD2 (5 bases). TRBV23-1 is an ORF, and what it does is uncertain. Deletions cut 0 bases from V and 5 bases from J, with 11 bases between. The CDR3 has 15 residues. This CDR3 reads CASSQSVREDNEQFF. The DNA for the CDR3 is TGCGCCAGCAGTCAATCTGTCCGGGAAGACAATGAGCAGTTCTTC.